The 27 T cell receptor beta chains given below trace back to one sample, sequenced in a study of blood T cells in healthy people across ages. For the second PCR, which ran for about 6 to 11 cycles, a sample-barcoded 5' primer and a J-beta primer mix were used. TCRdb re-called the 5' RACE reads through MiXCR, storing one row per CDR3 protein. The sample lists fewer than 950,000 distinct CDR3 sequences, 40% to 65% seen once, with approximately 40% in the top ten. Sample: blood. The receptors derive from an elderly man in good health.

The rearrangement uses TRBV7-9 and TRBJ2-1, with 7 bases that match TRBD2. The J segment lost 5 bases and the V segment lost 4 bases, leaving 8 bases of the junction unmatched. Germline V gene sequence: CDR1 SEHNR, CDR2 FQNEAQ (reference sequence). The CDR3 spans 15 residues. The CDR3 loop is CASSYTRGGNNEQFF. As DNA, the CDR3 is TGTGCCAGCAGCTACACTCGGGGAGGGAACAATGAGCAGTTCTTC.

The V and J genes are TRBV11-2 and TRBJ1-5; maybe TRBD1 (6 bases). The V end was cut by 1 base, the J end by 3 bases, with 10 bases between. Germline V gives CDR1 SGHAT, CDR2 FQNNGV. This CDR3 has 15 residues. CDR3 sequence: CASSLGDRSNQPQHF. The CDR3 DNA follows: TGTGCCAGCAGCTTAGGAGACAGGTCCAATCAGCCCCAGCATTTT.

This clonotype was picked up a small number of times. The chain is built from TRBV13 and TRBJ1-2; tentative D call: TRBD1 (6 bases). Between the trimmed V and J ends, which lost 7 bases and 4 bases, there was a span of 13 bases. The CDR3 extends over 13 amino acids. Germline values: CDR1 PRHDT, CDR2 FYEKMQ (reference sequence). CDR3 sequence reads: CASNAWGPYGYTF. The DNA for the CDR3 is TGTGCCAGCAACGCGTGGGGGCCCTATGGCTACACCTTC. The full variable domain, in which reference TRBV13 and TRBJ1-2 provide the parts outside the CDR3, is AAGVIQSPRHLIKEKRETATLKCYPIPRHDTVYWYQQGPGQDPQFLISFYEKMQSDKGSIPDRFSAQQFSDYHSELNMSSLELGDSALYFCASNAWGPYGYTFGSGTRLTVV.

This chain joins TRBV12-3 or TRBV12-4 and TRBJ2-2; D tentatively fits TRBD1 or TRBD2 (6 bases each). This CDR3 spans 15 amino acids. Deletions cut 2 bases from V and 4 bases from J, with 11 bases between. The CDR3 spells CASSLKGGGTGELFF. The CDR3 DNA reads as TGTGCCAGCAGTTTAAAGGGGGGAGGCACCGGGGAGCTGTTTTTT.

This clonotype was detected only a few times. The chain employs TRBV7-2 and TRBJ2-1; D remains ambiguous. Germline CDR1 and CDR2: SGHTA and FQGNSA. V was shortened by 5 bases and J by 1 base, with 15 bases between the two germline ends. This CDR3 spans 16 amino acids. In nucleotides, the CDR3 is TGTGCCAGCAGCCCCCCGGGTAGCCGATCCTACAATGAGCAGTTCTTC. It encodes CASSPPGSRSYNEQFF. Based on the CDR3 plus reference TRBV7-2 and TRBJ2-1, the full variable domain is GAGVSQSPSNKVTEKGKDVELRCDPISGHTALYWYRQSLGQGLEFLIYFQGNSAPDKSGLPSDRFSAERTGGSVSTLTIQRTQQEDSAVYLCASSPPGSRSYNEQFFGPGTRLTVL.

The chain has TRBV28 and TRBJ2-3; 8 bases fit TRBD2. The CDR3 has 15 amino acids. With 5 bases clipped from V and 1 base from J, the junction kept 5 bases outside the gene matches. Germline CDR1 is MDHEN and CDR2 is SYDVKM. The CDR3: CASSLSGVGTDTQYF. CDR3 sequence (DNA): TGTGCCAGCAGTCTTAGCGGGGTTGGCACAGATACGCAGTATTTT.

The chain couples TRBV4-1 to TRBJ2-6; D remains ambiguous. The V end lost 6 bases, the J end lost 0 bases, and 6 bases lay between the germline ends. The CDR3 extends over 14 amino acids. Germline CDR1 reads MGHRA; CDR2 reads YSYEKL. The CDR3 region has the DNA TGCGCCAGCAGATCAAGCTCTGGGGCCAACGTCCTGACTTTC. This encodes CASRSSSGANVLTF.

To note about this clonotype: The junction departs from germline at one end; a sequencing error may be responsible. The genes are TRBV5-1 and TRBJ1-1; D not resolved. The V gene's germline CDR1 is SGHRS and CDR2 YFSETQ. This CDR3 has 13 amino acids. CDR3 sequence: CASRLKSNTKAFF. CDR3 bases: TGCGCCAGCAGACTGAAGAGTAACACTAAAGCTTTCTTT.

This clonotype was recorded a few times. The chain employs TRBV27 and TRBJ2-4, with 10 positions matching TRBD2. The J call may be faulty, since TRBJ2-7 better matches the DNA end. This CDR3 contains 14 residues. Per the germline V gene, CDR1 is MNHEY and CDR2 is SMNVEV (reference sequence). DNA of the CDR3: TGTGCCAGCAGTCCAGCGGGAGGGAACAACGAGCAGTACTTC. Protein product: CASSPAGGNNEQYF.

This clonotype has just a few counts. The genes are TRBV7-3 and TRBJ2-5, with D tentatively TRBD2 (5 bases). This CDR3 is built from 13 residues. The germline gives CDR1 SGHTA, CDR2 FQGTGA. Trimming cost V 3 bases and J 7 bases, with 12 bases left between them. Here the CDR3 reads CASSLASGGTQYF. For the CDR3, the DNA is TGTGCCAGCAGCTTGGCCAGCGGTGGGACCCAGTACTTC.

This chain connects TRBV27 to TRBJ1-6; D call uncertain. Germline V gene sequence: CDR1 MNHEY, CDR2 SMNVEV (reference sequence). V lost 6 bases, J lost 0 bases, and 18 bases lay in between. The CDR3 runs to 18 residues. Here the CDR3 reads CASSPMSLGSSYNSPLHF. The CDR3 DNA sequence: TGTGCCAGCAGCCCCATGTCCCTGGGGAGCTCCTATAATTCACCCCTCCACTTT.

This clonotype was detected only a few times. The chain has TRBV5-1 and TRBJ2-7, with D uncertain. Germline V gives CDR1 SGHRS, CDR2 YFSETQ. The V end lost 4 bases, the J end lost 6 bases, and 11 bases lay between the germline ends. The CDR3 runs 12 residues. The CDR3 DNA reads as TGCGCCAGCAGCAACCCCCCTACCGAGCAGTACTTC. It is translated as CASSNPPTEQYF.

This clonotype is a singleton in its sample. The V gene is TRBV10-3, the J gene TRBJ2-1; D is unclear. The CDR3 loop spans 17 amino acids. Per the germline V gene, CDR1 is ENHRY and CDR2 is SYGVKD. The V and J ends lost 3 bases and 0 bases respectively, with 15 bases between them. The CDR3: CAISDPLRNYSYNEQFF. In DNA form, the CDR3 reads TGTGCCATCAGTGACCCCTTGCGGAACTACTCCTACAATGAGCAGTTCTTC.

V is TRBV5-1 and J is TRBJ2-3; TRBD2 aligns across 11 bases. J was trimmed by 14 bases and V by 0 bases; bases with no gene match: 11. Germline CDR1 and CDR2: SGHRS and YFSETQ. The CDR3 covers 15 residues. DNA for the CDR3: TGCGCCAGCAGCTTGGAGGGGACTAGCGGCTTAACTCCGTATTTT. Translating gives CASSLEGTSGLTPYF.

DNA for the CDR3: TGTGCCTGGAGTGGGACGGGACAGGGCAATGAGCAGTTCTTC. Translating it yields CAWSGTGQGNEQFF. The gene calls are TRBV30 and TRBJ2-1, with 9 bases aligning to TRBD1. V was pared by 1 base and J by 6 bases, with 4 bases of the junction left unmatched. This CDR3 has 14 residues. The germline V gene encodes CDR1 GTSNPN and CDR2 SVGIG (reference sequence).

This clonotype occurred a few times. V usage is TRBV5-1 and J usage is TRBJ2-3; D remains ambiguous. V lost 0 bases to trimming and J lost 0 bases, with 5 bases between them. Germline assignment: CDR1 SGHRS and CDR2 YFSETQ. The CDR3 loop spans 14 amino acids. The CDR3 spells CASSLGSSTDTQYF. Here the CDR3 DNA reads TGCGCCAGCAGCTTGGGCTCTAGCACAGATACGCAGTATTTT. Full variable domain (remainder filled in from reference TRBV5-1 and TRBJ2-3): KAGVTQTPRYLIKTRGQQVTLSCSPISGHRSVSWYQQTPGQGLQFLFEYFSETQRNKGNFPGRFSGRQFSNSRSEMNVSTLELGDSALYLCASSLGSSTDTQYFGPGTRLTVL.

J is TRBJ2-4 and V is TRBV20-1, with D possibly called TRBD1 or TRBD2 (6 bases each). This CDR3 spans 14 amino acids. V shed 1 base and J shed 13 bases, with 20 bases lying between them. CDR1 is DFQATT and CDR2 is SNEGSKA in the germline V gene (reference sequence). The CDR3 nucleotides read TGCAGTGCTAGAGCATGGGGGGCCGCCCGGGAGCAGTACTTC. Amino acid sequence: CSARAWGAAREQYF.

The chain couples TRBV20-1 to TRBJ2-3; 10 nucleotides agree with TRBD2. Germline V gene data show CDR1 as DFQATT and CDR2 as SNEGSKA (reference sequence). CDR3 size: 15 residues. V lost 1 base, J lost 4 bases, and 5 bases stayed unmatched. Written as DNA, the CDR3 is TGCAGTGCTAGAGTTGCTAGCGGGAGCGCAGATACGCAGTATTTT. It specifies CSARVASGSADTQYF.

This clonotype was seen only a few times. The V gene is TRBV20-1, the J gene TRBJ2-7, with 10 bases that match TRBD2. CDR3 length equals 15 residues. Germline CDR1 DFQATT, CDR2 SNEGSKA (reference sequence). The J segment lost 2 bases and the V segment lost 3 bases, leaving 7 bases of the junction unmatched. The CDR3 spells CSASVSGRAPYEQYF. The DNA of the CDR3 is TGCAGTGCTAGTGTCAGCGGGAGGGCCCCCTACGAGCAGTACTTC.

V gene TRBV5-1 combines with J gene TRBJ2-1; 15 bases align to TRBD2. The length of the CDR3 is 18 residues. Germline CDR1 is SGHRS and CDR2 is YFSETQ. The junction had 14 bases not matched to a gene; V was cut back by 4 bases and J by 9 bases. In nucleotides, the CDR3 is TGCGCCAGCAGCCGGGGACTAGCGGGAGGACGTCAAGGGGGTGAGCAGTTCTTC. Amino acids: CASSRGLAGGRQGGEQFF.

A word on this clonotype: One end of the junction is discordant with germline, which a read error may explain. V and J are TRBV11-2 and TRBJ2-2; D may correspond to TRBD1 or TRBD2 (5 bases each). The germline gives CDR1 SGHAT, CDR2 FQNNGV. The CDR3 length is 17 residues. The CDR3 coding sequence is TGTGCCGGCAGGCGCCCGGGGCAGGGTGCGAACACCGGGGAGCTGTTTTTT. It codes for CAGRRPGQGANTGELFF.

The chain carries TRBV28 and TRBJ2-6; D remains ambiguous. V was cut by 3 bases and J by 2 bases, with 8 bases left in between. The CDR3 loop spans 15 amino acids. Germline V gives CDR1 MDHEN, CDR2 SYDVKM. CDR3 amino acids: CASSFRRAGANVLTF. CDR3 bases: TGTGCCAGCAGTTTCCGGCGTGCTGGGGCCAACGTCCTGACTTTC.

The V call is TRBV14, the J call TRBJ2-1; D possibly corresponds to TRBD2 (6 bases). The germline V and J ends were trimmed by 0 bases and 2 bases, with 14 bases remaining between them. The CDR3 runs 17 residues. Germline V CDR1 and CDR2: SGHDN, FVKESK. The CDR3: CASSQDPTGLPYNEQFF. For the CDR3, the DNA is TGTGCCAGCAGCCAAGACCCCACGGGACTCCCCTACAATGAGCAGTTCTTC.

DNA of the CDR3: TGTGCCAGCAGCTTAGACGGACTAGCGGGAGGGAGAAGATACGCGTATTTT. Translating gives CASSLDGLAGGRRYAYF. The chain employs TRBV13 and TRBJ2-3; 15 bases fit TRBD2. Per the germline V gene, CDR1 is PRHDT and CDR2 is FYEKMQ (reference sequence). The CDR3 sequence is 17 residues long. Losses at the gene ends were 1 base for V and 14 bases for J; bases not matched to a gene: 13.

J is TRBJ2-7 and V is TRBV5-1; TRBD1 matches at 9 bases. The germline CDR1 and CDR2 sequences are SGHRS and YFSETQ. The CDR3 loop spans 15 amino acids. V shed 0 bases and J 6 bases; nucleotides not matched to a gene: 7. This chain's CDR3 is CASSLVGDRGSEQYF. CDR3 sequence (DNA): TGCGCCAGCAGCTTGGTAGGAGACAGGGGGTCCGAGCAGTACTTC. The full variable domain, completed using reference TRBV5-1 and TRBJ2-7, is KAGVTQTPRYLIKTRGQQVTLSCSPISGHRSVSWYQQTPGQGLQFLFEYFSETQRNKGNFPGRFSGRQFSNSRSEMNVSTLELGDSALYLCASSLVGDRGSEQYFGPGTRLTVT.

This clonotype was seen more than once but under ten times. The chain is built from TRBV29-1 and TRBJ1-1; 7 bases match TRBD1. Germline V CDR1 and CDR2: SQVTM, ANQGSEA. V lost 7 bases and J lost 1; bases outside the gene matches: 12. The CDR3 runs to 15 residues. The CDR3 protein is CSALGDREKNTEAFF. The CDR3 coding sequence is TGCAGCGCCCTCGGTGACAGGGAAAAGAACACTGAAGCTTTCTTT.

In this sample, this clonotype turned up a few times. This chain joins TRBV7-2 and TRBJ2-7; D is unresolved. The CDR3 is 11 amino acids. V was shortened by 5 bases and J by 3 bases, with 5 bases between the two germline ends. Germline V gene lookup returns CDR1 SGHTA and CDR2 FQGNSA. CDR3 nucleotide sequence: TGTGCCAGCAGCCAATACTACGAGCAGTACTTC. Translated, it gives CASSQYYEQYF.